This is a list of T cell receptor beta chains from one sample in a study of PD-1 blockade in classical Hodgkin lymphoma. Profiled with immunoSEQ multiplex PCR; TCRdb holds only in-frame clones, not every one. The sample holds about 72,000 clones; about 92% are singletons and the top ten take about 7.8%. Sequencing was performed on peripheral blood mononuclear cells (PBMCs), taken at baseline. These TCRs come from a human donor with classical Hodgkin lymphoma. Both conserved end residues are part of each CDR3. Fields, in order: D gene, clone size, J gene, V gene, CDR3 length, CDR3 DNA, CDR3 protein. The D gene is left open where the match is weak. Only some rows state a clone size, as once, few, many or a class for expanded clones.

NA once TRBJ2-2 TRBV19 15 TGTGCCAGTAGTAACCGGCGGGGGAACACCGGGGAGCTGTTTTTT CASSNRRGNTGELFF
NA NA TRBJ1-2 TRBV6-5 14 TGTGCCAGCAGTGTTCGGGCCGTTGCAGATGGCTACACCTTC CASSVRAVADGYTF
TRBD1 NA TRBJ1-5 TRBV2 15 TGTGCCAGCAGCCCCGGGACAGGGAGCAATCAGCCCCAGCATTTT CASSPGTGSNQPQHF
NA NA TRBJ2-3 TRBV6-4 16 TGTGCCAGCAGTGACTCGGGGATTTCTAGCACAGATACGCAGTATTTT CASSDSGISSTDTQYF
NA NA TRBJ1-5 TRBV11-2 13 TGTGCCAGCAGCTTAGGGCCGGATCAGCCCCAGCATTTT CASSLGPDQPQHF
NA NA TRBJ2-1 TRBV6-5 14 TGTGCCAGCAGTTACACCGGGACGAACAATGAGCAGTTCTTC CASSYTGTNNEQFF
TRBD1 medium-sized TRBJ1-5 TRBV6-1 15 TGTGCCAGCAGTGAAATGACAGGGAACAATCAGCCCCAGCATTTT CASSEMTGNNQPQHF
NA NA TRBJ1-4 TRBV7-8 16 TGTGCCAGCAGCCCGCGAGGGGCAAGTTTGGATGAAAAACTGTTTTTT CASSPRGASLDEKLFF
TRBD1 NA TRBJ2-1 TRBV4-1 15 TGCGCCAGCTCCACCACAGGGGGCTCCTACAATGAGCAGTTCTTC CASSTTGGSYNEQFF
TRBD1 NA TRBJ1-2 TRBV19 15 TGTGCCAGTAGAACCGACAGGGGATGGAACTATGGCTACACCTTC CASRTDRGWNYGYTF
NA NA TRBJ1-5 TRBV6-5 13 TGTGCCAGCGGCGGAACAGGGAATCAGCCCCAGCATTTT CASGGTGNQPQHF
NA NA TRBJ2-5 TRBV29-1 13 TGCAGCGTTGAATACCGCATTCAAGAGACCCAGTACTTC CSVEYRIQETQYF
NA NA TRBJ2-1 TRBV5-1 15 TGCGCCAGCAGCTTGGCTCCTCGCTCCTACAATGAGCAGTTCTTC CASSLAPRSYNEQFF
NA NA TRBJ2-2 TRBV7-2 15 TGTGCCAGCAGCTTTCAGGGAACGAACACCGGGGAGCTGTTTTTT CASSFQGTNTGELFF
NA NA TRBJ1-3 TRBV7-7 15 TGTGCCAGCAGCTTATCAGCGAACTCTGGAAACACCATATATTTT CASSLSANSGNTIYF